This passage covers 7 T cell receptor beta chains from one sample sequenced in a study of CD8 T cells in Susac syndrome. Random hexamers were used to reverse transcribe an amount of roughly 0.5 to 1 ug RNA. TCRdb processed the immunoSEQ multiplex PCR reads anew with MiXCR; each CDR3 protein has one entry. Of approximately 190,000 distinct CDR3 sequences in the sample, 90% to 97% were seen once. The material sequenced was CD4+ T cells from PBMCs. The receptor set was obtained from a human donor with Susac syndrome.

The V call is TRBV6-2 or TRBV6-3, the J call TRBJ1-1, with D possibly matching TRBD1 (6 bases). V lost 8 bases and J lost 1, with 11 bases in between. CDR1 and CDR2 (germline): MNHEY, SVGEGT. The CDR3 is made up of 13 amino acids. CDR3 loop: CASQGTGNTEAFF. CDR3 DNA: TGTGCCAGCCAGGGGACGGGGAACACTGAAGCTTTCTTT.

The CDR3 reads CSAVGTPRDEQFF. CDR3 nucleotides: TGCAGTGCTGTCGGGACTCCCCGCGATGAGCAGTTCTTC. J is TRBJ2-1 and V is TRBV20-1; D is perhaps TRBD2 (6 bases). Trimming took 5 bases from V and 8 from J, leaving 16 bases between them. Germline assignment: CDR1 DFQATT and CDR2 SNEGSKA (reference sequence). This CDR3 has 13 residues.

CDR3 sequence (DNA): TGTGCCAGCAGCTTCGATTACGGACGGATAAACACCATATATTTT. Translating gives CASSFDYGRINTIYF. The V and J genes are TRBV5-6 and TRBJ1-3; no definite D call. V lost 2 bases, J lost 6 bases, and 15 bases lay in between. In germline, CDR1 is SGHDT, CDR2 YYEEEE. The CDR3 has 15 residues.

The chain joins TRBV24-1 to TRBJ2-1; 14 nucleotides match TRBD2. Germline V gene sequence: CDR1 KGHDR, CDR2 SFDVKD. The CDR3 loop spans 15 amino acids. V gave up 7 bases and J gave up 5 bases; unmatched junction bases: 3. CDR3 nucleotide sequence: TGTGCCACCAGAGGGACTAGCGGGGGCCACAATGAGCAGTTCTTC. As protein: CATRGTSGGHNEQFF.

This clonotype occurred a few times. In DNA, the CDR3 is TGTGCCAGCAGGGATAGCTCTGGAAACACCATATATTTT. Encoded protein: CASRDSSGNTIYF. The chain recombines TRBV7-8 with TRBJ1-3; D remains ambiguous. The CDR3 has 13 residues. Germline V gives CDR1 SGHVS, CDR2 FQNEAQ. V lost 6 bases to trimming and J lost 0 bases, with 6 bases between them.

The chain employs TRBV27 and TRBJ2-7, with a possible D match to TRBD1 (6 bases). The CDR3 has 15 amino acids. Germline CDR1 is MNHEY and CDR2 is SMNVEV (reference sequence). Deletions cut 2 bases from V and 3 bases from J, with 14 bases between. CDR3 sequence reads: CASSLKPGQGYEQYF. In DNA form, the CDR3 reads TGTGCCAGCAGTTTAAAGCCGGGACAAGGCTACGAGCAGTACTTC.

Concerning this clonotype itself: Compared with germline, one end of the junction differs, possibly owing to a read error. The CDR3 reads CSVQEGVTEAFF. CDR3 coding DNA: TGCAGCGTTCAAGAAGGGGTGACTGAAGCTTTCTTT. J is TRBJ1-1 and V is TRBV29-1, with D perhaps matching TRBD1 (5 bases). Germline V gene sequence: CDR1 SQVTM, CDR2 ANQGSEA. CDR3 length: 12 amino acids. Based on the CDR3 plus reference TRBV29-1 and TRBJ1-1, the full variable domain is SAVISQKPSRDICQRGTSLTIQCQVDSQVTMMFWYRQQPGQSLTLIATANQGSEATYESGFVIDKFPISRPNLTFSTLTVSNMSPEDSSIYLCSVQEGVTEAFFGQGTRLTVV.